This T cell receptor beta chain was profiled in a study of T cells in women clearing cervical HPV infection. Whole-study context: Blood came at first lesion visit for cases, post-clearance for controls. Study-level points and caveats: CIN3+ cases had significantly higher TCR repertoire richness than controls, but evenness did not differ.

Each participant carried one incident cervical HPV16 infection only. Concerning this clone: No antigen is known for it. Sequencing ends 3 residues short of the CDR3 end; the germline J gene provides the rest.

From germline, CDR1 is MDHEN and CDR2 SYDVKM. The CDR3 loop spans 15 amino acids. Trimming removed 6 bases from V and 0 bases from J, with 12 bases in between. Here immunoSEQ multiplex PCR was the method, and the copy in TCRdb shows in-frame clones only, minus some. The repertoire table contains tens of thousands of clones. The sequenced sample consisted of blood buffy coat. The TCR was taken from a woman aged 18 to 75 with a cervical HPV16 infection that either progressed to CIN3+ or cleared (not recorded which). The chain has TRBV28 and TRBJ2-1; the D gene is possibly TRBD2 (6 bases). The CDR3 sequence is CASSSGGSSYNEQFF. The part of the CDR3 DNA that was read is TGTGCCAGCAGCTCCGGAGGGTCCTCCTACAATGAG.